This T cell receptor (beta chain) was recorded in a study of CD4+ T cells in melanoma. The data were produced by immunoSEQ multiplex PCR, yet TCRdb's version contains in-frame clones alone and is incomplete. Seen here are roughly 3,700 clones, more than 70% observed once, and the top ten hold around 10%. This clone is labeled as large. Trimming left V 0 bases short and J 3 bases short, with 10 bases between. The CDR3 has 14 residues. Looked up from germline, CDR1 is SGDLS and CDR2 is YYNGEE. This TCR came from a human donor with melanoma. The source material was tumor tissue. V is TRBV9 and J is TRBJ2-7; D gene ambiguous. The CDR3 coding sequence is TGTGCCAGCAGCGTAGGTTCCGGGCACTACGAGCAGTACTTC. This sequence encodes CASSVGSGHYEQYF.